These T cell receptor beta chains were read from a single sample in a study of Graves' ophthalmopathy and Graves' hyperthyroidism. Using its own MiXCR run on the multiplex PCR reads, TCRdb lists one record per CDR3 protein. The sample holds 600,000 to 950,000 distinct CDR3 sequences, roughly two fifths seen once. The sample was peripheral blood. Every receptor here comes from an adult man with Graves' ophthalmopathy. Each CDR3 is given with its conserved first and last residue. A D gene is named only where the DNA matches it firmly. Size is omitted from some rows. Given values are once, few, many or a class for expanded clones.

size: -
V: TRBV2
D: -
length: 17
J: TRBJ1-5
CDR3: CASRGLGGLYSNQPQHF
DNA: TGTGCCAGCAGGGGGCTTGGCGGATTATATAGCAATCAGCCCCAGCATTTT

size: -
V: TRBV7-9
D: -
length: 13
J: TRBJ1-2
CDR3: CASSQDGYHGYTF
DNA: TGTGCCAGCAGCCAGGACGGATACCATGGCTACACCTTC

size: few
V: TRBV19
D: TRBD1
length: 15
J: TRBJ1-2
CDR3: CASSIVSGTGSGYTF
DNA: TGTGCCAGTAGTATAGTCTCCGGGACAGGGAGCGGCTACACCTTC

size: many
V: TRBV10-2
D: TRBD1
length: 12
J: TRBJ2-7
CDR3: CASWDSSYEQYF
DNA: TGCGCCAGCTGGGACAGCTCCTACGAGCAGTACTTC

size: -
V: TRBV7-2
D: TRBD1
length: 15
J: TRBJ2-5
CDR3: CASSFGSVGDRTQYF
DNA: TGTGCCAGCAGTTTTGGATCAGTCGGGGACAGGACCCAGTACTTC

size: once
V: TRBV20-1
D: -
length: 12
J: TRBJ1-1
CDR3: CSAVEINTEAFF
DNA: TGCAGTGCTGTGGAGATAAACACTGAAGCTTTCTTT

size: many
V: TRBV19
D: -
length: 12
J: TRBJ1-1
CDR3: CASRVMETEAFF
DNA: TGTGCCAGTAGGGTGATGGAGACTGAAGCTTTCTTT

size: many
V: TRBV6-2/TRBV6-3
D: TRBD1
length: 20
J: TRBJ1-2
CDR3: CASSPRYFRPGQAKNYGYTF
DNA: TGTGCCAGCAGTCCAAGATACTTTAGACCGGGACAGGCAAAGAACTATGGCTACACCTTC

size: -
V: TRBV11-2
D: TRBD2
length: 14
J: TRBJ2-7
CDR3: CASSALAGYGEQYF
DNA: TGTGCCAGCAGTGCCCTAGCGGGGTACGGGGAGCAGTACTTC

size: many
V: TRBV2
D: TRBD2
length: 13
J: TRBJ2-2
CDR3: CASRLMTSGPLFF
DNA: TGTGCCAGCAGACTTATGACTAGCGGGCCCCTGTTTTTT

size: few
V: TRBV5-6
D: -
length: 14
J: TRBJ1-1
CDR3: CASSFAGKWAEAFF
DNA: TGTGCCAGCAGCTTCGCAGGGAAGTGGGCTGAAGCTTTCTTT

size: many
V: TRBV29-1
D: TRBD2
length: 14
J: TRBJ2-2
CDR3: CSVIGEGWTGELFF
DNA: TGCAGCGTTATTGGGGAGGGATGGACCGGGGAGCTGTTTTTT

size: few
V: TRBV10-2
D: TRBD1
length: 14
J: TRBJ1-4
CDR3: CASSDRTGGEKLFF
DNA: TGCGCCAGCAGTGATAGGACAGGGGGCGAAAAACTGTTTTTT

size: many
V: TRBV11-2
D: -
length: 12
J: TRBJ1-1
CDR3: CASSLAYTEAFF
DNA: TGTGCCAGCAGCTTAGCTTACACTGAAGCTTTCTTT

size: few
V: TRBV7-8
D: TRBD2
length: 17
J: TRBJ2-7
CDR3: CASSLAPRGLAGYEQYF
DNA: TGTGCCAGCAGCTTAGCGCCACGGGGACTAGCGGGATACGAGCAGTACTTC

size: -
V: TRBV29-1
D: -
length: 15
J: TRBJ2-7
CDR3: CSSLVRDGFSYEQYF
DNA: TGCAGCAGTTTGGTCCGGGACGGCTTCTCCTACGAGCAGTACTTC

size: -
V: TRBV20-1
D: -
length: 14
J: TRBJ1-1
CDR3: CSAALGVTNTEAFF
DNA: TGCAGTGCCGCTCTGGGGGTTACTAACACTGAAGCTTTCTTT

size: few
V: TRBV9
D: -
length: 16
J: TRBJ2-3
CDR3: CASSKLARGVADTQYF
DNA: TGTGCCAGCAGCAAACTGGCTAGGGGGGTTGCAGATACGCAGTATTTT

size: -
V: TRBV25-1
D: -
length: 15
J: TRBJ1-2
CDR3: CASSFGASSNYGYTF
DNA: TGTGCCAGCAGCTTCGGAGCGTCCTCTAACTATGGCTACACCTTC

size: few
V: TRBV4-2
D: -
length: 15
J: TRBJ2-5
CDR3: CASSQAGPRQETQYF
DNA: TGTGCCAGCAGCCAAGCGGGACCGAGGCAAGAGACCCAGTACTTC

size: few
V: TRBV7-3
D: -
length: 13
J: TRBJ2-2
CDR3: CASSHKNTGELFF
DNA: TGTGCCAGCAGCCACAAAAACACCGGGGAGCTGTTTTTT

size: -
V: TRBV10-3
D: TRBD1
length: 15
J: TRBJ1-1
CDR3: CASSGGQGGYTEAFF
DNA: TGTGCCAGCAGTGGAGGACAGGGCGGGTACACTGAAGCTTTCTTT

size: -
V: TRBV12-3/TRBV12-4
D: -
length: 14
J: TRBJ2-5
CDR3: CASSQEGVRETQYF
DNA: TGTGCCAGCAGCCAAGAGGGGGTCCGGGAGACCCAGTACTTC

size: -
V: TRBV19
D: -
length: 13
J: TRBJ1-5
CDR3: CASSTDNPEPQHF
DNA: TGTGCCAGTAGTACCGACAACCCTGAGCCCCAGCATTTT

size: -
V: TRBV11-2
D: TRBD1
length: 13
J: TRBJ1-2
CDR3: CASSLGGQGGYTF
DNA: TGTGCCAGCAGCTTAGGTGGACAGGGCGGCTACACCTTC

size: many
V: TRBV7-2
D: -
length: 16
J: TRBJ1-3
CDR3: CASSPGGLGHGNTIYF
DNA: TGTGCCAGCAGCCCTGGCGGTCTGGGTCACGGAAACACCATATATTTT

size: -
V: TRBV6-5
D: -
length: 15
J: TRBJ1-1
CDR3: CASSYVRGSNTEAFF
DNA: TGTGCCAGCAGTTACGTTCGGGGATCAAACACTGAAGCTTTCTTT

size: many
V: TRBV29-1
D: -
length: 11
J: TRBJ2-7
CDR3: CSVERFYEQYF
DNA: TGCAGCGTTGAGAGATTCTACGAGCAGTACTTC

size: -
V: TRBV29-1
D: TRBD2
length: 17
J: TRBJ2-3
CDR3: CSVDGSGGRAPTDTQYF
DNA: TGCAGCGTTGACGGCTCTGGCGGGAGGGCCCCGACAGATACGCAGTATTTT

size: -
V: TRBV7-8
D: -
length: 13
J: TRBJ2-3
CDR3: CASRRGGKDTQYF
DNA: TGTGCCAGCAGGAGAGGGGGTAAAGATACGCAGTATTTT

size: few
V: TRBV5-8
D: TRBD1
length: 15
J: TRBJ2-5
CDR3: CASSELGDREETQYF
DNA: TGTGCCAGCAGCGAGCTGGGGGACAGGGAAGAGACCCAGTACTTC

size: -
V: TRBV2
D: TRBD1
length: 15
J: TRBJ1-2
CDR3: CASGRQGQGFSGYTF
DNA: TGTGCCAGCGGCCGACAGGGACAGGGTTTCAGTGGCTACACCTTC

size: many
V: TRBV7-8
D: -
length: 12
J: TRBJ1-1
CDR3: CASSSTPAQAFF
DNA: TGTGCCAGCAGCTCCACCCCCGCCCAAGCTTTCTTT

size: -
V: TRBV11-2
D: TRBD2
length: 14
J: TRBJ2-7
CDR3: CASSVTSDSHEQYF
DNA: TGTGCCAGCAGCGTTACTAGCGATTCTCACGAGCAGTACTTC

size: few
V: TRBV25-1
D: -
length: 16
J: TRBJ2-7
CDR3: CASSYLVVDRNYEQYF
DNA: TGTGCCAGCAGTTATCTCGTTGTGGACAGAAACTACGAGCAGTACTTC

size: many
V: TRBV24-1
D: TRBD2
length: 16
J: TRBJ2-5
CDR3: CATSDRGLAGDETQYF
DNA: TGTGCCACCAGTGACCGGGGACTAGCGGGAGATGAGACCCAGTACTTC

size: few
V: TRBV9
D: TRBD1
length: 13
J: TRBJ2-5
CDR3: CASSVSGGLTQYF
DNA: TGTGCCAGCAGCGTATCAGGGGGCCTGACCCAGTACTTC

size: -
V: TRBV19
D: -
length: 14
J: TRBJ1-5
CDR3: CASSTRPPIQPQHF
DNA: TGTGCCAGTAGTACCCGACCTCCTATTCAGCCCCAGCATTTT

size: few
V: TRBV9
D: TRBD2
length: 18
J: TRBJ2-7
CDR3: CASSGGTSGDNYWDEQYF
DNA: TGTGCCAGCAGCGGGGGGACTAGCGGAGATAACTATTGGGACGAGCAGTACTTC

size: many
V: TRBV7-9
D: TRBD1
length: 14
J: TRBJ1-5
CDR3: CASSSGQVNQPQHF
DNA: TGTGCCAGCAGCTCCGGACAGGTAAATCAGCCCCAGCATTTT